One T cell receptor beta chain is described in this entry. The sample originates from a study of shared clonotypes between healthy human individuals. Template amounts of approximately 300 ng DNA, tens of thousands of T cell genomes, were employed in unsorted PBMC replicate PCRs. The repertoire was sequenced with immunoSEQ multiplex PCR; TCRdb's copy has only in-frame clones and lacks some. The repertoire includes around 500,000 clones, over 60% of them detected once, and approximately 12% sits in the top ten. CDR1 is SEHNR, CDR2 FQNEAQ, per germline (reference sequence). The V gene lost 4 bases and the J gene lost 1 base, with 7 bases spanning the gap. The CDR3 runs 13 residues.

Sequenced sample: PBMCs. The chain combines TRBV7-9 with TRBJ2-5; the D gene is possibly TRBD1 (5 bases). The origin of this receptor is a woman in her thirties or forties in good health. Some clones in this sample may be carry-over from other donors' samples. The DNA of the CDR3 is TGTGCCAGCAGCTGGGGCACCCAAGAGACCCAGTACTTC. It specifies CASSWGTQETQYF.